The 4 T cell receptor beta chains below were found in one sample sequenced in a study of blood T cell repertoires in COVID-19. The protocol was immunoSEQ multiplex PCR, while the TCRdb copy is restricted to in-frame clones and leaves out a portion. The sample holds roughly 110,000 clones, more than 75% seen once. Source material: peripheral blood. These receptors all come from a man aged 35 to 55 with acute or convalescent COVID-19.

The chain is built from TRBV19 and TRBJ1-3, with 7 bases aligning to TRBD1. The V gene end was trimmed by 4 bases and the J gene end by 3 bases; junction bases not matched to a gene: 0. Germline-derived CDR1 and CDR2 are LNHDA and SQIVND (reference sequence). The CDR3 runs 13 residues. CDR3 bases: TGTGCCAGTAGTAGGGACAGTGGAAACACCATATATTTT. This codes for CASSRDSGNTIYF.

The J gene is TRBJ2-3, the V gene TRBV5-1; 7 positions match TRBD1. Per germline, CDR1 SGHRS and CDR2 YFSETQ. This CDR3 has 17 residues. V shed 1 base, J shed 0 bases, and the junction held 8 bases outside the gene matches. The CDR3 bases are TGCGCCAGCAGCTTGCACGGGACAGCCAAGAGCACAGATACGCAGTATTTT. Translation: CASSLHGTAKSTDTQYF.

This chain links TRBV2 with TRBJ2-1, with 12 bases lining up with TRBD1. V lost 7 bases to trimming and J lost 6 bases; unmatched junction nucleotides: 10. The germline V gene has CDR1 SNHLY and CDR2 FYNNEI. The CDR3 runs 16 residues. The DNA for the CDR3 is TGTGCCAGCACCGGCGGGGGACAGGGGGCAGGCAATGAGCAGTTCTTC. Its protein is CASTGGGQGAGNEQFF.

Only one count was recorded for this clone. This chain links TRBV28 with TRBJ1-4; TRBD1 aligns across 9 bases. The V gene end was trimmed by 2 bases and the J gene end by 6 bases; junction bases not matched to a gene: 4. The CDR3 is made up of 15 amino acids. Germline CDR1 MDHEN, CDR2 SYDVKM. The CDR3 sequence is CASSLTGGSDEKLFF. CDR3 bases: TGTGCCAGCAGTTTAACAGGGGGCAGTGATGAAAAACTGTTTTTT.